Shown below are 12 T cell receptor beta chains from a single sample sequenced in a study of chemoradiotherapy in HPV16-positive cancers (dated by TCRdb to between 2020 and 2023). Library construction relied on the immunoSEQ multiplex PCR assay. The clones in this table, taken by TCRdb from immuneACCESS, are in-frame only. Not every clone is retained; where verified, under half of the shortfall comes from an unresolved V gene, and the cause of the rest is unknown. This sample is represented by around 3,500 clones; approximately 95% of them were singletons. The ten largest clones add up to around 3.6% of the sample. This specimen was tumor tissue, taken from a patient who underwent chemoradiotherapy. These receptors were collected from a human donor with HPV-associated anogenital cancer.

The V gene is TRBV2, the J gene TRBJ2-2; D is unclear. The germline CDR1 and CDR2 sequences are SNHLY and FYNNEI. This CDR3 contains 12 residues. Trimming removed 6 bases at V and 2 bases at J, with 4 bases between. The CDR3 region has the DNA TGTGCCAGCAGCAGAAACACCGGGGAGCTGTTTTTT. This gives the protein CASSRNTGELFF.

This clone was found a few times. The chain joins TRBV29-1 to TRBJ1-1; 10 nucleotides align to TRBD1. The CDR3 consists of 15 residues. Germline values: CDR1 SQVTM, CDR2 ANQGSEA. Trimming cost V 4 bases and J 3 bases; bases outside gene matches: 8. The CDR3 nucleotides read TGCAGCGTTGGGGTAATAGGACAGGGGGACACTGAAGCTTTCTTT. It yields the protein CSVGVIGQGDTEAFF.

This clone counts as large. The chain uses TRBV6-5 and TRBJ1-5, with D tentatively TRBD1 (6 bases). CDR1 is MNHEY and CDR2 is SVGAGI in the germline V gene. V was shortened by 0 bases and J by 0 bases, with 6 bases between the two germline ends. CDR3 size: 15 residues. The DNA of the CDR3 is TGTGCCAGCAGTTACTCGGACAGTAGCAATCAGCCCCAGCATTTT. Its protein product is CASSYSDSSNQPQHF.

The J gene is TRBJ1-1, the V gene TRBV7-9, with 9 bases aligning to TRBD1. The junction had 12 bases not matched to a gene; V was cut back by 3 bases and J by 1 base. Per germline, CDR1 SEHNR and CDR2 FQNEAQ (reference sequence). The CDR3 length is 18 residues. As DNA, the CDR3 is TGTGCCAGCAGCTTGAGTACAGGGGGCTCATCTCGGAACACTGAAGCTTTCTTT. As protein: CASSLSTGGSSRNTEAFF.

The chain carries TRBV7-9 and TRBJ2-3; D gene unclear. Germline assignment: CDR1 SEHNR and CDR2 FQNEAQ (reference sequence). Trimming left V 1 base short and J 2 bases short, with 7 bases between. CDR3 length: 14 amino acids. CDR3 DNA: TGTGCCAGCAGCTTAGTACAGTCCACAGATACGCAGTATTTT. Translated: CASSLVQSTDTQYF.

Only one count was recorded for this clone. The rearrangement uses TRBV19 and TRBJ2-7; TRBD1 is a possible D gene (5 bases). Germline V CDR1 and CDR2: LNHDA, SQIVND (reference sequence). The CDR3 is 15 residues long. V dropped 4 bases and J dropped 0 bases, with 13 bases sitting between them. The CDR3, as DNA: TGTGCCAGTAGTACCAGGGCTCAGAGCTCCTACGAGCAGTACTTC. It codes for CASSTRAQSSYEQYF.

The chain joins TRBV11-2 to TRBJ2-7, with D possibly TRBD2 on 5 matching bases. V was clipped by 2 bases and J by 6 bases, with 17 bases between them. CDR1 is SGHAT, CDR2 FQNNGV, per germline. The length of the CDR3 is 15 residues. CDR3 nucleotide sequence: TGTGCCAGCAGCTTACTAGAGGGAGCATTTGCCGAGCAGTACTTC. Protein product: CASSLLEGAFAEQYF.

The J gene is TRBJ2-3, the V gene TRBV7-8; D is perhaps TRBD2 (5 bases). The CDR3 sequence is 13 residues long. The V and J ends lost 5 bases and 6 bases respectively, with 12 bases between them. Germline CDR1 reads SGHVS; CDR2 reads FQNEAQ. CDR3 in DNA: TGTGCCAGCAGCACGGGGATGGGGGATACGCAGTATTTT. It yields the protein CASSTGMGDTQYF.

V is TRBV28 and J is TRBJ2-7; TRBD1 matches 8 bases. The J segment lost 3 bases and the V segment lost 4 bases, leaving 11 bases of the junction unmatched. CDR3 length: 16 amino acids. Germline V gives CDR1 MDHEN, CDR2 SYDVKM. CDR3: CASSSPGQEKGYEQYF. The CDR3 bases are TGTGCCAGCAGTTCACCGGGACAGGAAAAAGGCTACGAGCAGTACTTC.

The chain combines TRBV6-5 with TRBJ2-7; 12 bases match TRBD2. Per germline, CDR1 MNHEY and CDR2 SVGAGI. The V gene end was trimmed by 7 bases and the J gene end by 6 bases; junction bases not matched to a gene: 4. The CDR3 totals 13 residues. CDR3 sequence reads: CASTTSGGGEQYF. The CDR3 region has the DNA TGTGCCAGCACGACTAGCGGGGGTGGCGAGCAGTACTTC.

V usage is TRBV2 and J usage is TRBJ2-4; D is uncertain. This CDR3 spans 12 amino acids. The V end was cut by 5 bases, the J end by 0 bases, with 2 bases between. Germline V gene sequence: CDR1 SNHLY, CDR2 FYNNEI. CDR3 coding DNA: TGTGCCAGCAGTTTAGCCAAAAACATTCAGTACTTC. This gives the protein CASSLAKNIQYF.

The chain joins TRBV21-1 to TRBJ1-6; the table gives TRBD1 as D, unverified against the DNA. TRBV21-1 is a pseudogene. The CDR3 length is 15 residues. The CDR3 DNA is TGTGCCAGCAGCGGCCACATACATCATAATTCACCCCTCCACTTT. It codes for CASSGHIHHNSPLHF.